The source of this T cell receptor beta chain is a study of T cell responses to AZD1222 COVID-19 vaccine. TCRdb's table, derived via immunoSEQ multiplex PCR, lists solely in-frame clones and lacks some. The sample lists about 120,000 clones, 90% to 95% occurring once. Findings and limits, study-wide: Two doses of AZD1222 preceded a rise in Spike-specific TCR breadth and depth. Reportedly, nearly half of unique spike TCRs recognized epitopes outside B.1.351/B.1.1.7 mutations.

Germline V lookup: CDR1 MNHEY, CDR2 SMNVEV (reference sequence). This CDR3 has 14 residues. V was shortened by 6 bases and J by 4 bases, with 13 bases between the two germline ends. For this clone: Its target is not known.

The sample was peripheral blood, taken on day 0 of AZD1222 vaccination. The V gene is TRBV27, the J gene TRBJ2-1; a possible D gene is TRBD2 (5 bases). The sequence was obtained from an adult in good health. CDR3 amino acids: CASRVRGKYNEQFF. The CDR3, as DNA: TGTGCCAGCAGGGTTCGGGGAAAGTACAATGAGCAGTTCTTC.